This T cell receptor beta chain came from a study of blood T cell repertoires in COVID-19. CDR3 length: 14 amino acids. Germline CDR1 SNHLY, CDR2 FYNNEI. Losses at the gene ends were 3 bases for V and 9 bases for J; bases not matched to a gene: 5. Data came from immunoSEQ multiplex PCR; TCRdb stores just in-frame clones and leaves some out. The repertoire holds 55,000 to 75,000 clones, with 65% to 90% as singletons. The table lists this clone with a few counts. This receptor was identified in an elderly man with active COVID-19. Specimen: peripheral blood. This sequence joins TRBV2 and TRBJ2-6; 7 positions match TRBD1. CDR3 DNA: TGTGCCAGCAGTGACCCGGACAGGAACAACGTCCTGACTTTC. Translation: CASSDPDRNNVLTF.